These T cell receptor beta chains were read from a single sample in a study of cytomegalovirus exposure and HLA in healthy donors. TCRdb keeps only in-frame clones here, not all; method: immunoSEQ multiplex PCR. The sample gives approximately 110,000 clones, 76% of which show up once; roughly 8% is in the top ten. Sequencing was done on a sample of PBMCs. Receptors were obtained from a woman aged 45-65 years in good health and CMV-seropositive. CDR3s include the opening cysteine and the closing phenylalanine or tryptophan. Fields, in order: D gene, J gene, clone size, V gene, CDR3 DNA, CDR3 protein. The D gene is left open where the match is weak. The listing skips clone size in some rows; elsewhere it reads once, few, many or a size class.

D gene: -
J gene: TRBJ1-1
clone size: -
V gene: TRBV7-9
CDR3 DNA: TGTGCCAGCAGCGAACAGCCGAACACTGAAGCTTTCTTT
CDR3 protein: CASSEQPNTEAFF

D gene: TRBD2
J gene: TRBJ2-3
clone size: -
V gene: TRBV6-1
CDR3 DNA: TGTGCCAGCAGTGAAAGAGGTGGAACTAGCGGGGGGCGCACAGATACGCAGTATTTT
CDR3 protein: CASSERGGTSGGRTDTQYF

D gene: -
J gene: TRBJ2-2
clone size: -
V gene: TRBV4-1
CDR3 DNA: TGCGCCAGCAGCCAAGATGAAGGGAGCACCGGGGAGCTGTTTTTT
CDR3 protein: CASSQDEGSTGELFF

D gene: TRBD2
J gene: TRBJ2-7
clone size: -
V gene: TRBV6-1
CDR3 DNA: TGTGCCAGCAGTCCGACTAGCGGGGCCTACGAGCAGTACTTC
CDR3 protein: CASSPTSGAYEQYF

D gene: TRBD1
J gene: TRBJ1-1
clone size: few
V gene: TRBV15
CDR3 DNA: TGTGCCACCAGCAGAGCGACAGGGGATTTATGGGCTTTCTTT
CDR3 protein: CATSRATGDLWAFF

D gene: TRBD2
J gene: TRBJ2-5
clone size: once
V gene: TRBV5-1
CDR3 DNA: TGCGCCAGCAGCCTCATAGCGGGATCGGAGACCCAGTACTTC
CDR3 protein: CASSLIAGSETQYF

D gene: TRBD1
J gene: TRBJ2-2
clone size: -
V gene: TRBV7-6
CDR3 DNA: TGTGCCAGCAGCACGGGGACAGGGGGAGGCACCGGGGAGCTGTTTTTT
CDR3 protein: CASSTGTGGGTGELFF

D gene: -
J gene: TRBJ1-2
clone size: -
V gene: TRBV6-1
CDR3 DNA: TGTGCCAGCAGGCTGACAGCCAACTATGGCTACACCTTC
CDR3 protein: CASRLTANYGYTF

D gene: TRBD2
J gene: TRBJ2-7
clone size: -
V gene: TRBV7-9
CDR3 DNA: TGTGCCAGCAGTGAACTAGCGGGAGGGCCCCCCGGCGGGTCCGAGCAGTACTTC
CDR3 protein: CASSELAGGPPGGSEQYF

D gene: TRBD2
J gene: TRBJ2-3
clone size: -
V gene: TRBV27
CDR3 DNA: TGTGCCAGCAGCCTAGCGGGACACACAGATACGCAGTATTTT
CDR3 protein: CASSLAGHTDTQYF

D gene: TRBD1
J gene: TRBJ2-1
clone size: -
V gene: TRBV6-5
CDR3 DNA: TGTGCCAGGCCCGGCAGGGGGCCTAACAATGAGCAGTTCTTC
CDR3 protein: CARPGRGPNNEQFF

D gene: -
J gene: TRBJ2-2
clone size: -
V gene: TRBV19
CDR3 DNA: TGTGCCAGTAGCGATCCCCTCATGGTAACCGGGGAGCTATTTTTT
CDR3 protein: CASSDPLMVTGELFF

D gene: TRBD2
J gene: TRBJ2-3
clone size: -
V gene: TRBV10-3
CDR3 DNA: TGTGCCATCAGTGACGGGGGGGCCACAGATACGCAGTATTTT
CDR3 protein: CAISDGGATDTQYF

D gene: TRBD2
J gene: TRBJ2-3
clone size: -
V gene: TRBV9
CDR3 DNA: TGTGCCAGCAGCGTCTCAGCGGGGGCCCTAGGCACAGATACGCAGTATTTT
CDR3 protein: CASSVSAGALGTDTQYF

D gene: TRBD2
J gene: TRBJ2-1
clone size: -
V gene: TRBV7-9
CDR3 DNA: TGTGCCAGCAGTGGACTAGCTTACAATGAGCAGTTCTTC
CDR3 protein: CASSGLAYNEQFF

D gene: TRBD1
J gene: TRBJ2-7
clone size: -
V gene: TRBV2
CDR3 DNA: TGTGCCAGCAGTGCTTGGCGACAGGGGGCGGGGTACGAGCAGTACTTC
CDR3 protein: CASSAWRQGAGYEQYF

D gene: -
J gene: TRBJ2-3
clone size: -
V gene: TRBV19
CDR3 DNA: TGTGCCAGTAGTCCCATGCGCCCAGATACGCAGTATTTT
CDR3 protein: CASSPMRPDTQYF

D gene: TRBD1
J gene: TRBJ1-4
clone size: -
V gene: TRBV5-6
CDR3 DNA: TGTGCCAGCAGCTCGGTAGGGGGCGCCGGTGAAAAACTGTTTTTT
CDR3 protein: CASSSVGGAGEKLFF

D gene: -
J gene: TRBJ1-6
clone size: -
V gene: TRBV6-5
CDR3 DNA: TGTGCCAGCAGCCGGACAGAAGATTCACCCCTCCACTTT
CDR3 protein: CASSRTEDSPLHF

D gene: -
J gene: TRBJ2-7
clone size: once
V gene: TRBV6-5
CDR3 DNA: TGTGCCAGCAGTTGGGGGGTCTCAGGGTACGAGCAGTACTTC
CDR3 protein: CASSWGVSGYEQYF

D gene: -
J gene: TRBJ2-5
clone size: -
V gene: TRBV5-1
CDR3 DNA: TGCGCCAGCAGCTTAAACGGCCAAGAGACCCAGTACTTC
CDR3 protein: CASSLNGQETQYF

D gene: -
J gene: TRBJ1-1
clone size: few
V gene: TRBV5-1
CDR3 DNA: TGCGCCAGCAGCATCGGGAGGGGCACTGAAGCTTTCTTT
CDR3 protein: CASSIGRGTEAFF

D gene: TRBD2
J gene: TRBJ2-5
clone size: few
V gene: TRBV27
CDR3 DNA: TGTGCCAGCAGTTTACAGTCCCCTTTAGCGGGCGGGACCCAGTACTTC
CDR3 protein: CASSLQSPLAGGTQYF

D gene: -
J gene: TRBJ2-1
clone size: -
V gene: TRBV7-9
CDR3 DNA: TGTTCCAGCAGCGCAATCAGGGGATTCTACAATGAGCAGTTCTTC
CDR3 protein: CSSSAIRGFYNEQFF

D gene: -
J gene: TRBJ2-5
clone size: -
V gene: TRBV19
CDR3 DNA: TGTGCCAGTAGTAGCAGTGGGCAGGAGACCCAGTACTTC
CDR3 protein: CASSSSGQETQYF

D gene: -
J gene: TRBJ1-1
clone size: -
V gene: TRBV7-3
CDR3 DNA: TGTGCCAGCAGCTCGGAGGGTTTCACTGAAGCTTTCTTT
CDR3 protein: CASSSEGFTEAFF

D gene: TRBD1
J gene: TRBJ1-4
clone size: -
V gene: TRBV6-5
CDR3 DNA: TGTGCCAGCAGAGGGGGCCCAACTAATGAAAAACTGTTTTTT
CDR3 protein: CASRGGPTNEKLFF

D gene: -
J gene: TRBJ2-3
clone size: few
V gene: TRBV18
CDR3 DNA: TGTGCCAGCTCACCAAAGGGGCCGGGCACAGATACGCAGTATTTT
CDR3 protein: CASSPKGPGTDTQYF

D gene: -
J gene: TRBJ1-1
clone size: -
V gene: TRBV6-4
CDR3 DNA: TGTGCCAGCAGCTTTCCGGGTTCCATGAACACTGAAGCTTTCTTT
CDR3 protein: CASSFPGSMNTEAFF

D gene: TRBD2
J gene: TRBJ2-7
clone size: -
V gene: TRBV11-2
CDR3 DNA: TGTGCCAGCAGCATATCCGGGGACTACTACGAGCAGTACTTC
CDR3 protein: CASSISGDYYEQYF

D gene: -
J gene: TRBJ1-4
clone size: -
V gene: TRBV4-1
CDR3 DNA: TGCGCCAGCAGCCAACCGGGGGGCGCGGGGAAACTGTTTTTT
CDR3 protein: CASSQPGGAGKLFF

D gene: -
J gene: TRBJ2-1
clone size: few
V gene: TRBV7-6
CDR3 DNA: TGTGCCAGCAGCTTAGCCGATCGGAATGAGCAGTTCTTC
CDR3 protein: CASSLADRNEQFF

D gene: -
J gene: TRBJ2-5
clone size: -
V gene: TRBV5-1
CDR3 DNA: TGCGCCAGCAGCTCAGAAGGGGGCGCGGGGGAGACCCAGTACTTC
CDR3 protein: CASSSEGGAGETQYF

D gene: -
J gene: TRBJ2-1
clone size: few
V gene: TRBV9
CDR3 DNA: TGTGCCAGCACCCCTACCGGGGGAACTATCTACAATGAGCAGTTCTTC
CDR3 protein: CASTPTGGTIYNEQFF

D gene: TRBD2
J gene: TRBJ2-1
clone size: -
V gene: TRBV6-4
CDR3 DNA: TGTGCCAGCAGCCCGGGAGGGGCGAGCAATGAGCAGTTCTTC
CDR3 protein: CASSPGGASNEQFF

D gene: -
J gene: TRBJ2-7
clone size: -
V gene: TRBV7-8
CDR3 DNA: TGTGCCAGCAGCCCCTCGCGGAACGTGGAGCAGTACTTC
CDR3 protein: CASSPSRNVEQYF

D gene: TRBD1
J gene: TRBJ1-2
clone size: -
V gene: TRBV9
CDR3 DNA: TGTGCCAGCAGCGTGACAGGGTTAGACGGCTACACCTTC
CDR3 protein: CASSVTGLDGYTF

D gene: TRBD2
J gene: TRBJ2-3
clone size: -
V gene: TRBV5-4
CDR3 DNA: TGTGCCAGCAGCCAGGGACTAGCGGGAGACCTAATCACAGATACGCAGTATTTT
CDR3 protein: CASSQGLAGDLITDTQYF

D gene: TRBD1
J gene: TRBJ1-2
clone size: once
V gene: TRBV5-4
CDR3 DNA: TGTGCCAGCAGCAAAGCGGCGGGGGACAGGGCCTCCGGGGGCTATGGCTACACCTTC
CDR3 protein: CASSKAAGDRASGGYGYTF

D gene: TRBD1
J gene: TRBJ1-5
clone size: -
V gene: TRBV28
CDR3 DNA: TGTGCCAGCAGTTCCCCGGACAGGGGATTCGAGAGCAATCAGCCCCAGCATTTT
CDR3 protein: CASSSPDRGFESNQPQHF

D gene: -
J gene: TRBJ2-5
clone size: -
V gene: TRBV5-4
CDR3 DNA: TGTGCCAGCAGCGACTTATCCGGAGCTCGCCAAGAGACCCAGTACTTC
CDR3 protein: CASSDLSGARQETQYF

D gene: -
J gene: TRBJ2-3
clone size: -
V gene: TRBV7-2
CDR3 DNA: TGTGCCAGCAGCTTAGGCGGGCCCTATAGCACAGATACGCAGTATTTT
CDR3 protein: CASSLGGPYSTDTQYF

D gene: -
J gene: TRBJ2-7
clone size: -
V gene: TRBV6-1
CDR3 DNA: TGTGCCAGCAGTAGGGACACTATCTCCTACGAGCAGTACTTC
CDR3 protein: CASSRDTISYEQYF

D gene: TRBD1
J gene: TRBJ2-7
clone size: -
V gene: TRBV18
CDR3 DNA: TGTGCCAGCTCACCGAGGCAGGGGGTCTACGAGCAGTACTTC
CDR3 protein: CASSPRQGVYEQYF

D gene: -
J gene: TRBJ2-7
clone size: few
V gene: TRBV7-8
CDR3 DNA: TGTGCCAGCAGTAGTTTAGTAGCGACCGAGCAGTACTTC
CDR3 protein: CASSSLVATEQYF

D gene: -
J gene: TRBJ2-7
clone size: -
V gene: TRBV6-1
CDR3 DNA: TGTGCCAGCAGTGTACCCCTCCCAATCTACGAGCAGTACTTC
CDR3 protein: CASSVPLPIYEQYF

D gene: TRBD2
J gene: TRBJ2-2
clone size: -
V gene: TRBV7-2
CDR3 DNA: TGTGCCAGCAGCGGGCCTAGCGGGGGAATTGGGGAGCTGTTTTTT
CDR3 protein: CASSGPSGGIGELFF

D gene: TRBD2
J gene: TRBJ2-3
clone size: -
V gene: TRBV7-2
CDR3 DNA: TGTGCCAGCAGCCGAAAGTCATTTGCGGGAGGGCAGTATTTT
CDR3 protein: CASSRKSFAGGQYF

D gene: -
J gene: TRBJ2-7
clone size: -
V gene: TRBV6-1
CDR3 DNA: TGTGCCAGCGGTACTTCCTACGAGCAGTACTTC
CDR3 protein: CASGTSYEQYF

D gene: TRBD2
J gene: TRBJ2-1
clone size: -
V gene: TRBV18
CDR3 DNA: TGTGCCAGCTCTCCCCCCCGGGGGGGACCGAAGGGCATATACAATGAGCAGTTCTTC
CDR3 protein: CASSPPRGGPKGIYNEQFF

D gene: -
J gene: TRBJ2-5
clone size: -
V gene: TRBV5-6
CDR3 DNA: TGTGCCAGCAGCTTGGGGGGCGAGCTCGTAGAGACCCAGTACTTC
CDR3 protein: CASSLGGELVETQYF

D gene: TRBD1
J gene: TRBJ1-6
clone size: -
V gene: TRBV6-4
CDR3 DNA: TGTGCCAGCAGTGACTCCAGGGGACAGGGGCCGGCCTATAATTCACCCCTCCACTTT
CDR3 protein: CASSDSRGQGPAYNSPLHF

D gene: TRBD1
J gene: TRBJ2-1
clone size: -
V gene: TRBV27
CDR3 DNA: TGTGCCAGCACCCCAGGGGACAGGCCCTACAATGAGCAGTTCTTC
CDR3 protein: CASTPGDRPYNEQFF